Listed below are T cell receptor beta chains from one sample, sequenced in a study of cytomegalovirus exposure and HLA in healthy donors. Only in-frame clones appear in the TCRdb table, and some are missing; sequencing was by immunoSEQ multiplex PCR. The repertoire holds 150,000 to 200,000 clones, roughly 70% seen once, with less than 2% in the top ten. The sample comprised PBMCs. The receptors originated from a woman aged 25 to 39 in good health and CMV-seronegative. The CDR3 runs from the conserved cysteine through the conserved F or W. D genes are given only for firm matches. Only part of the rows carry a size: once, few, many, or a class if the clone is expanded.

clone_size | j_call | d_call | v_call | cdr3_aa | cdr3_nt
. | TRBJ2-5 | TRBD2 | TRBV5-4 | CASSSGLAGQETQYF | TGTGCCAGCAGCTCCGGACTAGCGGGACAAGAGACCCAGTACTTC
. | TRBJ1-1 | . | TRBV19 | CASSIQSGRLGSGAEAFF | TGTGCCAGTAGTATCCAGTCGGGGCGGCTAGGGTCGGGGGCTGAAGCTTTCTTT
. | TRBJ2-6 | . | TRBV4-2 | CASSQDRSRSGANVLTF | TGTGCCAGCAGCCAAGATCGGTCCAGGTCTGGGGCCAACGTCCTGACTTTC
. | TRBJ2-1 | TRBD2 | TRBV29-1 | CSVALLAGGPGFF | TGCAGCGTTGCCCTACTAGCGGGGGGGCCCGGTTTCTTC
. | TRBJ2-7 | TRBD1 | TRBV19 | CASSIYHRGPNEQYF | TGTGCCAGTAGTATCTACCACAGGGGGCCAAACGAGCAGTACTTC
. | TRBJ2-7 | TRBD2 | TRBV18 | CASSPTSRLAGPPGNYEQYF | TGTGCCAGCTCTCCGACCTCGCGACTAGCGGGCCCCCCTGGGAACTACGAGCAGTACTTC
once | TRBJ2-1 | TRBD2 | TRBV6-6 | CASTITWRELYNEQFF | TGTGCCAGCACTATTACGTGGCGGGAGCTGTACAATGAGCAGTTCTTC
. | TRBJ1-6 | . | TRBV7-9 | CASSLGQGNNSPLHF | TGTGCCAGCAGCTTAGGGCAGGGGAATAATTCACCCCTCCACTTT
. | TRBJ2-7 | TRBD2 | TRBV2 | CASKLGLAGSYEQYF | TGTGCCAGCAAGCTTGGACTAGCGGGGAGCTACGAGCAGTACTTC
. | TRBJ2-7 | TRBD2 | TRBV9 | CASSVAASGGSYGEQYF | TGTGCCAGCAGCGTAGCGGCTAGCGGGGGCTCCTATGGGGAGCAGTACTTC
. | TRBJ1-1 | . | TRBV5-8 | CASSDPGQMNTEAFF | TGTGCCAGCAGCGATCCAGGACAGATGAACACTGAAGCTTTCTTT
once | TRBJ2-1 | TRBD2 | TRBV11-2 | CASSGRASGSYNEQFF | TGTGCCAGCAGCGGCCGAGCTAGCGGATCATACAATGAGCAGTTCTTC
. | TRBJ1-1 | . | TRBV27 | CASSLYQGGAEAFF | TGTGCCAGCAGTTTATACCAGGGCGGGGCTGAAGCTTTCTTT
. | TRBJ2-1 | TRBD2 | TRBV5-1 | CASSSTRGGSYNEQFF | TGCGCCAGCAGCTCGACTCGGGGGGGATCCTACAATGAGCAGTTCTTC
. | TRBJ1-1 | . | TRBV6-5 | CASSYWQGGPEAFF | TGTGCCAGCAGTTACTGGCAGGGCGGTCCTGAAGCTTTCTTT
once | TRBJ2-6 | TRBD1 | TRBV5-1 | CASSHGTVRSGANVLTF | TGCGCCAGCAGCCACGGGACAGTCCGCTCTGGGGCCAACGTCCTGACTTTC
. | TRBJ1-6 | . | TRBV4-2 | CASSPVERGNSPLHF | TGTGCCAGCAGCCCCGTTGAGCGTGGGAATTCACCCCTCCACTTT
. | TRBJ1-3 | TRBD1 | TRBV7-2 | CASSLASGQGADTIYF | TGTGCCAGCAGCTTAGCGTCCGGACAGGGGGCAGACACCATATATTTT
. | TRBJ2-7 | . | TRBV6-1 | CASSEGWDWTYEQYF | TGTGCCAGCAGTGAAGGGTGGGACTGGACCTACGAGCAGTACTTC
. | TRBJ1-2 | . | TRBV9 | CASSWTSNYGYTF | TGTGCCAGCAGCTGGACAAGTAACTATGGCTACACCTTC
. | TRBJ2-1 | TRBD1 | TRBV7-6 | CASSPRDSIYNEQFF | TGTGCCAGCAGCCCCAGGGACAGTATATACAATGAGCAGTTCTTC
. | TRBJ1-1 | . | TRBV9 | CASSEGRDSNTEAFF | TGTGCCAGCAGCGAGGGACGGGACTCGAACACTGAAGCTTTCTTT
. | TRBJ1-3 | . | TRBV5-6 | CASCRQVTAGNTIYF | TGTGCCAGCTGCCGACAGGTGACGGCTGGAAACACCATATATTTT
few | TRBJ2-7 | . | TRBV29-1 | CSVEGQHLREQYF | TGCAGCGTTGAGGGGCAGCACTTAAGGGAGCAGTACTTC
. | TRBJ1-1 | . | TRBV6-5 | CASRGGLATEAFF | TGTGCCAGCAGAGGAGGGTTAGCCACTGAAGCTTTCTTT
. | TRBJ2-3 | . | TRBV9 | CASSVEGDTQYF | TGTGCCAGCAGCGTAGAGGGGGATACGCAGTATTTT
few | TRBJ1-6 | . | TRBV7-9 | CASSETTDSSYNSPLHF | TGTGCCAGCAGCGAAACCACGGACAGCTCCTATAATTCACCCCTCCACTTT
. | TRBJ2-1 | TRBD2 | TRBV4-3 | CASSPAAGGGYEQFF | TGCGCCAGCAGCCCGGCGGCGGGAGGGGGCTATGAGCAGTTCTTC
. | TRBJ2-7 | . | TRBV9 | CASSAAGRGTYEQYF | TGTGCCAGCAGCGCCGCGGGGCGGGGAACCTACGAGCAGTACTTC
. | TRBJ2-7 | TRBD2 | TRBV5-6 | CASSIQRGKGEQYF | TGTGCCAGCAGCATTCAGCGGGGCAAAGGCGAGCAGTACTTC
. | TRBJ2-7 | TRBD2 | TRBV4-2 | CASSQLGWTSGRYEQYF | TGTGCCAGCAGCCAGTTGGGATGGACTAGCGGGAGGTACGAGCAGTACTTC
. | TRBJ1-1 | TRBD1 | TRBV29-1 | CSVADRGNTEAFF | TGCAGCGTTGCGGACAGGGGGAACACTGAAGCTTTCTTT
. | TRBJ1-2 | TRBD1 | TRBV19 | CASSITGDRRYGYTF | TGTGCCAGTAGTATAACTGGGGACAGGAGATATGGCTACACCTTC
once | TRBJ2-3 | . | TRBV29-1 | CSVEPRMGGTDTQYF | TGCAGCGTTGAGCCCCGGATGGGGGGAACAGATACGCAGTATTTT
. | TRBJ1-2 | . | TRBV7-2 | CASSLSTVSYGYTF | TGTGCCAGCAGCTTATCGACAGTATCCTATGGCTACACCTTC
few | TRBJ2-3 | . | TRBV7-3 | CASSRDSSDTQYF | TGTGCCAGCAGCCGGGACTCATCAGATACGCAGTATTTT
. | TRBJ1-1 | TRBD1 | TRBV5-6 | CASSLGRGTGGSNTEAFF | TGTGCCAGCAGCTTAGGGAGAGGGACAGGGGGATCGAACACTGAAGCTTTCTTT
. | TRBJ1-3 | . | TRBV11-2 | CASSFASGNTIYF | TGTGCCAGCAGCTTTGCGTCTGGAAACACCATATATTTT
. | TRBJ2-1 | . | TRBV30 | CAWSVGLDLEQFF | TGTGCCTGGAGTGTAGGCCTAGATCTTGAGCAGTTCTTC
. | TRBJ2-2 | TRBD1 | TRBV29-1 | CSVGQGDYTGELFF | TGCAGCGTAGGTCAGGGGGATTACACCGGGGAGCTGTTTTTT
. | TRBJ1-1 | . | TRBV4-1 | CASSQAEGSTEAFF | TGCGCCAGCAGCCAGGCAGAGGGATCCACTGAAGCTTTCTTT
. | TRBJ2-1 | . | TRBV14 | CASSPVAVSYNEQFF | TGTGCCAGCAGCCCTGTAGCGGTATCATACAATGAGCAGTTCTTC
. | TRBJ1-3 | . | TRBV28 | CASRRTSSGNTIYF | TGTGCCAGCAGAAGGACATCCTCTGGAAACACCATATATTTT
. | TRBJ1-2 | . | TRBV4-1 | CASASKTQRNYGYTF | TGCGCCAGCGCCTCGAAAACTCAGCGGAACTATGGCTACACCTTC
. | TRBJ2-3 | . | TRBV5-1 | CASSLAGGSTDTQYF | TGCGCCAGCAGCTTGGCCGGGGGAAGCACAGATACGCAGTATTTT
few | TRBJ1-1 | TRBD1 | TRBV5-4 | CASIPLGRGTEAFF | TGTGCCAGCATCCCCCTCGGCAGGGGGACTGAAGCTTTCTTT
few | TRBJ2-7 | TRBD2 | TRBV6-6 | CASSQAGAAYEQYF | TGTGCCAGCAGTCAAGCGGGAGCGGCCTACGAGCAGTACTTC
. | TRBJ2-3 | . | TRBV7-3 | CASSLMTASTDTQYF | TGTGCCAGCAGCTTAATGACAGCTAGCACAGATACGCAGTATTTT
few | TRBJ2-1 | . | TRBV5-8 | CASSLLSKYNEQFF | TGTGCCAGCAGCTTACTATCCAAGTACAATGAGCAGTTCTTC
. | TRBJ2-3 | TRBD2 | TRBV5-6 | CASSLARTSGGGTQYF | TGTGCCAGCAGCTTGGCAAGGACTAGCGGGGGGGGTACGCAGTATTTT
. | TRBJ1-1 | . | TRBV19 | CASSIGKGPFAEAFF | TGTGCCAGTAGTATAGGTAAGGGGCCCTTCGCTGAAGCTTTCTTT
. | TRBJ2-5 | TRBD1 | TRBV30 | CAWTGQHQETQYF | TGTGCCTGGACGGGACAGCACCAAGAGACCCAGTACTTC